What follows are 15 T cell receptor beta chains derived from one specimen sequenced in a study of T cells in Graves' hyperthyroidism and ophthalmopathy. What was amplified from RNA transcripts were TCR beta CDR3 regions. The study used the HTBI primer set for a first-round RT-PCR of the TCR CDR3. Each CDR3 protein is one row after TCRdb ran MiXCR on the multiplex PCR reads. The sample yields nearly 600,000 distinct CDR3 sequences, 11% to 15% seen once. Sequencing was done on a sample of blood. All receptors come from a woman in her twenties or thirties with Graves' hyperthyroidism that later progressed to Graves' ophthalmopathy.

In its sample, this clonotype was seen many times. The chain recombines TRBV7-8 with TRBJ2-3, with D perhaps TRBD1 (6 bases). With 4 bases removed from V and 0 bases from J, the gap between germline ends came to 14 bases. CDR1 is SGHVS and CDR2 is FQNEAQ in the germline V gene. The CDR3 consists of 16 residues. In DNA, the CDR3 is TGTGCCAGCAGCTACTTACAGGGCTCTAGCACAGATACGCAGTATTTT. Encoded protein: CASSYLQGSSTDTQYF.

This clonotype was detected many times. The chain employs TRBV29-1 and TRBJ2-1; D is unresolved. Per germline, CDR1 SQVTM and CDR2 ANQGSEA. This CDR3 contains 16 residues. The V end was cut by 2 bases, the J end by 0 bases, with 14 bases between. The CDR3 reads CSVELRHHSSYNEQFF. The CDR3 nucleotides are TGCAGCGTTGAACTCCGACACCACAGCTCCTACAATGAGCAGTTCTTC.

CDR3: CASSGRFGNTIYF. CDR3 nucleotide sequence: TGTGCCAGCAGTGGGCGGTTTGGAAACACCATATATTTT. J is TRBJ1-3 and V is TRBV7-9; D is unclear. Per germline, CDR1 SEHNR and CDR2 FQNEAQ (reference sequence). The CDR3 covers 13 residues. The V end was cut by 6 bases, the J end by 3 bases, with 9 bases between.

Written as DNA, the CDR3 is TGTGCCAGCAGTTGGGCCCGTCTCGGCGAGCAGTACTTC. The encoded protein is CASSWARLGEQYF. The chain employs TRBV27 and TRBJ2-7, with D hard to call. V lost 4 bases and J lost 6, with 13 bases in between. Germline V gene sequence: CDR1 MNHEY, CDR2 SMNVEV (reference sequence). This CDR3 comprises 13 residues.

The J gene is TRBJ2-1, the V gene TRBV9; 9 bases fit TRBD1. Per germline, CDR1 SGDLS and CDR2 YYNGEE. With V trimmed by 0 bases and J by 7 bases, 5 bases remained unmatched. The CDR3 sequence is 15 residues long. CDR3 bases: TGTGCCAGCAGCGTAGGTGGGACAGGGTTGAATGAGCAGTTCTTC. It translates to CASSVGGTGLNEQFF.

This clonotype appeared many times. The chain employs TRBV3-1 and TRBJ1-1; D is perhaps TRBD1 (5 bases). The V end lost 3 bases, the J end lost 8 bases, and 10 bases lay between the germline ends. This CDR3 region has 12 residues. Germline assignment: CDR1 LGHDT and CDR2 YNNKEL (reference sequence). CDR3 in DNA: TGTGCCAGCAGCCATCAGGGAAGGGAAGCTTTCTTT. As protein: CASSHQGREAFF.

The table lists this clonotype with a few counts. The chain's CDR3 is CASTDPGGPSTDTQYF. The CDR3 nucleotides are TGTGCCAGCACTGACCCGGGGGGGCCAAGCACAGATACGCAGTATTTT. The chain has TRBV7-9 and TRBJ2-3; TRBD2 aligns across 8 bases. The CDR3 consists of 16 residues. Per germline, CDR1 SEHNR and CDR2 FQNEAQ (reference sequence). V lost 7 bases, J lost 0 bases, and 9 bases stayed unmatched. Complete variable domain (other parts from reference TRBV7-9 and TRBJ2-3): DTGVSQNPRHKITKRGQNVTFRCDPISEHNRLYWYRQTLGQGPEFLTYFQNEAQLEKSRLLSDRFSAERPKGSFSTLEIQRTEQGDSAMYLCASTDPGGPSTDTQYFGPGTRLTVL.

The chain links TRBV9 to TRBJ2-3; tentatively, D is TRBD1 or TRBD2 (5 bases each). Germline CDR1 and CDR2: SGDLS and YYNGEE. The CDR3 runs to 15 residues. V was shortened by 2 bases and J by 2 bases, with 12 bases between the two germline ends. The CDR3 nucleotides read TGTGCCAGCAGCGTTGGGGACCAACCCACAGATACGCAGTATTTT. Protein sequence: CASSVGDQPTDTQYF.

This clonotype was seen only a few times. V is TRBV5-1 and J is TRBJ1-4; D gene uncertain. Trimming removed 2 bases at V and 4 bases at J, with 6 bases between. The CDR3 covers 13 residues. Germline V gene lookup returns CDR1 SGHRS and CDR2 YFSETQ. The CDR3 sequence: CASSFPGNEKLFF. The CDR3 DNA sequence: TGCGCCAGCAGCTTTCCGGGTAATGAAAAACTGTTTTTT.

This clonotype was seen at least ten times. The V gene is TRBV9, the J gene TRBJ2-7, with 8 bases that match TRBD2. CDR1 is SGDLS, CDR2 YYNGEE, per germline. V shed 4 bases and J 3 bases; nucleotides not matched to a gene: 12. There are 16 residues in the CDR3. Written as DNA, the CDR3 is TGTGCCAGCAGCCCCCGACTAGCGACAGTCAGCTACGAGCAGTACTTC. It yields the protein CASSPRLATVSYEQYF.

As regards this clonotype: This may arise from a read error, as a much more abundant clone is one base away. The chain couples TRBV5-1 to TRBJ2-7; D is possibly TRBD2 (6 bases). Per germline, CDR1 SGHRS and CDR2 YFSETQ. CDR3 length equals 15 residues. The CDR3 loop is CASRPSPSETYGQYF. The CDR3 nucleotides are TGCGCCAGCAGACCATCCCCTAGCGAAACCTACGGGCAGTACTTC. The full variable domain, with the rest looked up from reference TRBV5-1 and TRBJ2-7, is KAGVTQTPRYLIKTRGQQVTLSCSPISGHRSVSWYQQTPGQGLQFLFEYFSETQRNKGNFPGRFSGRQFSNSRSEMNVSTLELGDSALYLCASRPSPSETYGQYFGPGTRLTVT.

This clonotype was observed at least ten times. V and J are TRBV7-3 and TRBJ2-3, with D perhaps TRBD1 (5 bases). Germline V lookup: CDR1 SGHTA, CDR2 FQGTGA. The CDR3 extends over 13 amino acids. V lost 5 bases and J 6 bases, leaving 12 bases between the germline ends. The CDR3 DNA is TGTGCCAGCAGCCTAGGGGAATTGGATACGCAGTATTTT. Its protein product is CASSLGELDTQYF.

This clonotype has at least ten counts. Compared with germline, one end of the junction differs, possibly owing to a read error. The J gene is TRBJ2-5, the V gene TRBV11-2; TRBD1 is a possible D gene (6 bases). Germline CDR1 SGHAT, CDR2 FQNNGV. The CDR3 is made up of 15 amino acids. The CDR3 loop is CASSPAGLLRQDGNF. CDR3 coding DNA: TGTGCCAGCAGCCCGGCTGGGCTTCTTAGACAGGATGGGAACTTC.

This clonotype showed up just a few times. The chain has TRBV15 and TRBJ2-5; a possible D gene is TRBD2 (6 bases). This CDR3 contains 12 residues. V shed 7 bases and J shed 3 bases, with 9 bases lying between them. Looked up from germline, CDR1 is LNHNV and CDR2 is YYDKDF (reference sequence). As DNA, the CDR3 is TGTGCCACCACCCCGGGGGAAGAGACCCAGTACTTC. It codes for CATTPGEETQYF.

This clonotype was seen at least ten times. The chain joins TRBV10-3 to TRBJ2-3, with TRBD1 as a possible D gene (6 bases). The V end was cut by 10 bases, the J end by 3 bases, with 14 bases between. Germline-derived CDR1 and CDR2 are ENHRY and SYGVKD. The CDR3 extends over 13 amino acids. The DNA for the CDR3 is TGTGCCACCGCAGGGGAAGGGACAGATACGCAGTATTTT. Translating it yields CATAGEGTDTQYF.